One and the same sample provided the 19 T cell receptor beta chains below, sequenced in a study of T cells in localized non-small cell lung cancer. Sequencing was performed with immunoSEQ multiplex PCR; in TCRdb, only in-frame clones are kept and a portion is missing. The sample comprises about 72,000 clones, roughly 86% of which are singletons, and about 13% rests with the top ten. Sequencing used peripheral blood, obtained before any cancer treatment. The receptors originated from a female donor over 55 with stage I lung adenocarcinoma.

J is TRBJ2-5 and V is TRBV18; 8 bases are shared with TRBD1. The germline V gene encodes CDR1 KGHSH and CDR2 LQKENI. With V trimmed by 4 bases and J by 4 bases, 2 bases remained unmatched. The CDR3 has 13 amino acids. DNA of the CDR3: TGTGCCAGCTCACAGACAGGGGCAGAGACCCAGTACTTC. Translation gives CASSQTGAETQYF.

This clone has only one observation. The chain is built from TRBV19 and TRBJ2-6, with TRBD1 as a possible D gene (5 bases). The CDR3 runs 14 residues. Germline values: CDR1 LNHDA, CDR2 SQIVND (reference sequence). The germline V and J ends were trimmed by 3 bases and 4 bases, with 7 bases remaining between them. CDR3 in DNA: TGTGCCAGTAGTATTAGGACAGGGGCCAACGTCCTGACTTTC. Its translation is CASSIRTGANVLTF.

V and J are TRBV5-4 and TRBJ2-2, with TRBD2 matching over 7 bases. The trim removed 5 bases at V and 0 bases at J, leaving 7 bases unmatched. The germline V gene has CDR1 SGHNT and CDR2 YYREEE (reference sequence). The CDR3 contains 16 residues. The CDR3 DNA follows: TGTGCCAGCAGTTCCTTTGGGGGGGCGAACACCGGGGAGCTGTTTTTT. Protein: CASSSFGGANTGELFF.

V usage is TRBV11-2 and J usage is TRBJ1-1; tentative D call: TRBD1 (6 bases). This CDR3 has 15 amino acids. From germline, CDR1 is SGHAT and CDR2 FQNNGV. Trimming stripped 1 base from V and 4 bases from J, with 13 bases between. CDR3 protein: CASSLALRGGTEAFF. DNA for the CDR3: TGTGCCAGCAGCTTAGCCCTCAGGGGTGGCACTGAAGCTTTCTTT.

V and J are TRBV7-8 and TRBJ1-5, with 10 bases identical to TRBD1. The length of the CDR3 is 16 residues. CDR1 SGHVS and CDR2 FQNEAQ come from the germline V gene. With 3 bases clipped from V and 7 bases from J, the junction kept 9 bases outside the gene matches. DNA of the CDR3: TGTGCCAGCAGCTTTACCTCGACAGGGGGCAGGCAGCCCCAGCATTTT. Translated: CASSFTSTGGRQPQHF. The whole variable domain, filled in from reference TRBV7-8 and TRBJ1-5, reads GAGVSQSPRYKVAKRGQDVALRCDPISGHVSLFWYQQALGQGPEFLTYFQNEAQLDKSGLPSDRFFAERPEGSVSTLKIQRTQQEDSAVYLCASSFTSTGGRQPQHFGDGTRLSIL.

This rearrangement joins TRBV7-9 to TRBJ1-4; the D is unclear. Trimming shortened V by 1 base and J by 11 bases, and 5 bases separated the two germline ends. Germline CDR1 is SEHNR and CDR2 is FQNEAQ (reference sequence). The CDR3 is made up of 11 amino acids. CDR3 region: CASSLEGKLFF. CDR3 nucleotide sequence: TGTGCCAGCAGCTTAGAAGGGAAACTGTTTTTT.

This sequence joins TRBV2 and TRBJ1-3; D is ambiguous. Trimming pared 3 bases from V and 4 bases from J, leaving 7 bases between. Germline CDR1 reads SNHLY; CDR2 reads FYNNEI. The CDR3 totals 13 residues. CDR3 sequence (DNA): TGTGCCAGCAGTGACGGGTTCGGAAACACCATATATTTT. This codes for CASSDGFGNTIYF. Using reference TRBV2 and TRBJ1-3 for the parts outside the CDR3, the full variable domain is EPEVTQTPSHQVTQMGQEVILRCVPISNHLYFYWYRQILGQKVEFLVSFYNNEISEKSEIFDDQFSVERPDGSNFTLKIRSTKLEDSAMYFCASSDGFGNTIYFGEGSWLTVV.

The genes are TRBV19 and TRBJ1-1; D uncertain. CDR3 length: 13 residues. CDR1 is LNHDA, CDR2 SQIVND, per germline (reference sequence). Between the trimmed V and J ends, which lost 8 bases and 1 base, there was a span of 11 bases. The CDR3 DNA reads TGTGCCAGTTCAAGACGGCAGAACACTGAAGCTTTCTTT. Its translation: CASSRRQNTEAFF.

This clone is a singleton in its sample. The genes are TRBV14 and TRBJ2-1, with D uncertain. The CDR3 consists of 13 residues. CDR1 is SGHDN and CDR2 is FVKESK in the germline V gene. Trimming took 6 bases from V and 9 from J, leaving 15 bases between them. In DNA, the CDR3 is TGTGCCAGCAGTCTTGTGCGACAAGGTGAGCAGTTCTTC. Its protein is CASSLVRQGEQFF.

The rearrangement uses TRBV29-1 and TRBJ1-2; no definite D call. The CDR3 contains 13 residues. CDR1 is SQVTM, CDR2 ANQGSEA, per germline. Between the trimmed V and J ends, which lost 0 bases and 3 bases, there was a span of 8 bases. The CDR3 reads CSVEDRRDYGYTF. The CDR3 DNA sequence: TGCAGCGTTGAAGATAGGAGGGACTATGGCTACACCTTC.

The chain carries TRBV2 and TRBJ1-1, with TRBD1 matching over 8 bases. Germline-derived CDR1 and CDR2 are SNHLY and FYNNEI. V dropped 5 bases and J dropped 6; count of bases not matched to a gene: 2. The length of the CDR3 is 12 residues. The CDR3 loop reads CASSKQGAEAFF. CDR3 nucleotides: TGTGCCAGCAGTAAACAGGGGGCTGAAGCTTTCTTT.

This clone was observed a single time. V usage is TRBV11-3 and J usage is TRBJ1-1; no reliable D call. This CDR3 has 13 amino acids. Germline CDR1 and CDR2: SGHNT and YENEEA. The V gene lost 2 bases and the J gene lost 10 bases, with 14 bases spanning the gap. CDR3 DNA: TGTGCCAGCAGCTTACGAGGACCGGGCGGAGCTTTCTTT. It encodes CASSLRGPGGAFF. The full variable domain, rest sourced from reference TRBV11-3 and TRBJ1-1, is EAGVVQSPRYKIIEKKQPVAFWCNPISGHNTLYWYLQNLGQGPELLIRYENEEAVDDSQLPKDRFSAERLKGVDSTLKIQPAELGDSAVYLCASSLRGPGGAFFGQGTRLTVV.

The V gene is TRBV6-1, the J gene TRBJ1-2; D uncertain. CDR1 MNHNS and CDR2 SASEGT come from the germline V gene. There are 15 residues in the CDR3. V was cut by 0 bases and J by 0 bases, with 8 bases left in between. CDR3 in DNA: TGTGCCAGCAGTGAAGCAAGGATCTCTAACTATGGCTACACCTTC. Translation gives CASSEARISNYGYTF.

The rearrangement joins TRBV7-9 to TRBJ2-2; 7 bases are a match to TRBD1. Germline V gene sequence: CDR1 SEHNR, CDR2 FQNEAQ (reference sequence). The CDR3 loop spans 14 amino acids. With V trimmed by 7 bases and J by 2 bases, 4 bases remained unmatched. CDR3 DNA sequence: TGTGCCAGCATAGGGGGCCCAAACACCGGGGAGCTGTTTTTT. Its translation is CASIGGPNTGELFF.

V is TRBV5-1 and J is TRBJ2-2; a possible D gene is TRBD2 (7 bases). Per the germline V gene, CDR1 is SGHRS and CDR2 is YFSETQ. V lost 4 bases, J lost 4 bases, and 14 bases lay in between. This CDR3 has 15 amino acids. CDR3 sequence: CASSRLRGPTGELFF. The CDR3 DNA sequence: TGCGCCAGCAGCCGGCTGCGGGGGCCCACCGGGGAGCTGTTTTTT.

V usage is TRBV7-3 and J usage is TRBJ2-3; 9 positions match TRBD1. CDR1 SGHTA and CDR2 FQGTGA come from the germline V gene. V lost 2 bases, J lost 6 bases, and 15 bases stayed unmatched. The CDR3 is made up of 18 amino acids. The CDR3 sequence is CASSLLGNPGQGGDTQYF. In DNA form, the CDR3 reads TGTGCCAGCAGCTTACTAGGGAATCCGGGACAGGGAGGGGATACGCAGTATTTT.

This clone was counted between two and nine times. This rearrangement joins TRBV5-1 to TRBJ2-7; D is possibly TRBD2 (5 bases). V was trimmed by 0 bases and J by 1 base, leaving 8 bases between them. This CDR3 has 14 residues. CDR1 SGHRS and CDR2 YFSETQ come from the germline V gene. The CDR3 here is CASSLEGASYEQYF. Written as DNA, the CDR3 is TGCGCCAGCAGCTTGGAGGGAGCGTCCTACGAGCAGTACTTC.

The rearrangement uses TRBV14 and TRBJ1-1; 10 nucleotides match TRBD1. V lost 3 bases to trimming and J lost 5 bases; unmatched junction nucleotides: 9. Germline CDR1 and CDR2: SGHDN and FVKESK. CDR3 length: 16 residues. CDR3 bases: TGTGCCAGCAGCCACCCATGGACAGGGGGGAGTACTGAAGCTTTCTTT. Amino acid sequence: CASSHPWTGGSTEAFF.

The chain couples TRBV2 to TRBJ2-1, with TRBD2 identical over 10 bases. The CDR3 runs 15 residues. The ends lost 4 bases at V and 6 bases at J; junction bases unmatched: 6. Germline V gene lookup returns CDR1 SNHLY and CDR2 FYNNEI. The CDR3: CASSVVRTSGNEQFF. CDR3 DNA sequence: TGTGCCAGCAGTGTCGTCCGGACTAGCGGCAATGAGCAGTTCTTC.